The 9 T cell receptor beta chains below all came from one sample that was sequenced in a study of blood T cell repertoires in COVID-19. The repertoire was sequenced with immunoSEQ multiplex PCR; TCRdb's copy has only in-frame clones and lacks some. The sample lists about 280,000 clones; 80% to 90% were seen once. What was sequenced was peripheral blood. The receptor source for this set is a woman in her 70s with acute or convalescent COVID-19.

The DNA for the CDR3 is TGTGCCAGCAGCTCTCACGAGGGCTCACGCCATGAAGCTTTCTTT. Amino acids: CASSSHEGSRHEAFF. V and J are TRBV7-9 and TRBJ1-1; D remains unclear. Germline lookup yields CDR1 SEHNR and CDR2 FQNEAQ (reference sequence). Trimming stripped 4 bases from V and 7 bases from J, with 19 bases between. The CDR3 is 15 amino acids. The full variable domain, in which reference TRBV7-9 and TRBJ1-1 provide the parts outside the CDR3, is DTGVSQNPRHKITKRGQNVTFRCDPISEHNRLYWYRQTLGQGPEFLTYFQNEAQLEKSRLLSDRFSAERPKGSFSTLEIQRTEQGDSAMYLCASSSHEGSRHEAFFGQGTRLTVV.

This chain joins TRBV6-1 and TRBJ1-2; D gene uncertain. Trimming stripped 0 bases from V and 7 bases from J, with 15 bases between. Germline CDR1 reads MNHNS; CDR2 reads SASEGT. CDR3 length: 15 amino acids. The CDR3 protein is CASSEARSVPVGYTF. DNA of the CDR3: TGTGCCAGCAGTGAAGCGCGGAGTGTCCCAGTTGGCTACACCTTC.

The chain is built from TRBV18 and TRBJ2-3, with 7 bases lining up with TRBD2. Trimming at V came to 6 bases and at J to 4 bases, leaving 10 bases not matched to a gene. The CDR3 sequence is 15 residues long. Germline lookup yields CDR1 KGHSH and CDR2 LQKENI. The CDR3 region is CASSTRGEGSDTQYF. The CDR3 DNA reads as TGTGCCAGCTCGACCCGGGGGGAGGGGTCAGATACGCAGTATTTT.

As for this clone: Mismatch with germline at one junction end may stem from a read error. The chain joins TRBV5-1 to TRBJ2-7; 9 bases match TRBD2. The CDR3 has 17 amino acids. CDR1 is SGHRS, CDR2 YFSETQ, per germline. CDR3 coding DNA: TGCGCCCGCAGCCGGGCGGGGGCGAGCGGGGGGCTCTACGAGCAGTACTTC. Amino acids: CARSRAGASGGLYEQYF. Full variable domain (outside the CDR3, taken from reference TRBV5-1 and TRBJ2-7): KAGVTQTPRYLIKTRGQQVTLSCSPISGHRSVSWYQQTPGQGLQFLFEYFSETQRNKGNFPGRFSGRQFSNSRSEMNVSTLELGDSALYLCARSRAGASGGLYEQYFGPGTRLTVT.

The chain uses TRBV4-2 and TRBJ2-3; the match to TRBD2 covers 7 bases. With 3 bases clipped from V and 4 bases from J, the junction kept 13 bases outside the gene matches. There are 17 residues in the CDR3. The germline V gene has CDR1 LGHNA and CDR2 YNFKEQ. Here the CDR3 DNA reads TGTGCCAGCAGCCAGGGGGAACGGAGCGGGGTCCCAGATACGCAGTATTTT. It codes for CASSQGERSGVPDTQYF.

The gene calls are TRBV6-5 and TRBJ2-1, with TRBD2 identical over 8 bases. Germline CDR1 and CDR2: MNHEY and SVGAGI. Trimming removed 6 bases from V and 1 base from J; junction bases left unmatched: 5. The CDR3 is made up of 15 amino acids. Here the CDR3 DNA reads TGTGCCAGCAGAGTTAGCGGGGATTCCTACAATGAGCAGTTCTTC. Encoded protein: CASRVSGDSYNEQFF.

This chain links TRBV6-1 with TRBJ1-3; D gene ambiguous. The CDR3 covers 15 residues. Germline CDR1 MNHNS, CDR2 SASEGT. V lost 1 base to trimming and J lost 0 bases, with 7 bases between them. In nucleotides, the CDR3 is TGTGCCAGCAGTGAAGAGCTCATCTCTGGAAACACCATATATTTT. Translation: CASSEELISGNTIYF.

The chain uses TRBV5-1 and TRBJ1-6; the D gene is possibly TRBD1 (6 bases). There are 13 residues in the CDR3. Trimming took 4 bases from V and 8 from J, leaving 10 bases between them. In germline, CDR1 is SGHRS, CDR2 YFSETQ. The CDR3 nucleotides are TGCGCCAGCAGCGTGGACAGCCATTCACCCCTCCACTTT. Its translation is CASSVDSHSPLHF. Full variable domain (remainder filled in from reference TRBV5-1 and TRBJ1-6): KAGVTQTPRYLIKTRGQQVTLSCSPISGHRSVSWYQQTPGQGLQFLFEYFSETQRNKGNFPGRFSGRQFSNSRSEMNVSTLELGDSALYLCASSVDSHSPLHFGNGTRLTVT.

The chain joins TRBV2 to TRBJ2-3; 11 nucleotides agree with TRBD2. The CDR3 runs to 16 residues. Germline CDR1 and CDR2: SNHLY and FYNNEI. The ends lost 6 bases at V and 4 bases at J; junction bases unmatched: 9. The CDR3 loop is CASRPMLAGGADTQYF. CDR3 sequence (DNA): TGTGCCAGCAGGCCAATGCTAGCGGGGGGCGCAGATACGCAGTATTTT.